The 27 T cell receptor beta chains below all came from one sample that was sequenced in a study of pediatric ulcerative colitis. The assay was immunoSEQ multiplex PCR, and TCRdb's table has in-frame clones only and misses some. The sample includes about 14,000 clones, about 90% of them seen just once. Sequences were obtained from blood. Receptors originate from a boy aged 5-17 years with moderate ulcerative colitis.

The chain employs TRBV2 and TRBJ2-1; 7 bases align to TRBD2. This CDR3 contains 16 residues. J was trimmed by 5 bases and V by 7 bases; bases with no gene match: 14. The germline V gene has CDR1 SNHLY and CDR2 FYNNEI. DNA of the CDR3: TGTGCCAGCATCGGGGTCGGCGGGGGTAAAAACAATGAGCAGTTCTTC. Translating it yields CASIGVGGGKNNEQFF. Filled out from reference TRBV2 and TRBJ2-1, the complete variable domain reads EPEVTQTPSHQVTQMGQEVILRCVPISNHLYFYWYRQILGQKVEFLVSFYNNEISEKSEIFDDQFSVERPDGSNFTLKIRSTKLEDSAMYFCASIGVGGGKNNEQFFGPGTRLTVL.

The J gene is TRBJ2-7, the V gene TRBV13; D gene ambiguous. Germline values: CDR1 PRHDT, CDR2 FYEKMQ (reference sequence). The CDR3 extends over 13 amino acids. The V gene lost 3 bases and the J gene lost 8 bases, with 14 bases spanning the gap. CDR3 bases: TGTGCCAGCAGCTTTAGTCAAGGACCGAAGCAGTACTTC. Translated, it gives CASSFSQGPKQYF.

This clone was seen once. The rearrangement joins TRBV6-1 to TRBJ1-6, with no clear D. The CDR3 length is 14 residues. Per germline, CDR1 MNHNS and CDR2 SASEGT. The V end was cut by 4 bases, the J end by 4 bases, with 8 bases between. The CDR3 loop reads CASSAGPYNSPLHF. CDR3 in DNA: TGTGCCAGCAGTGCCGGACCTTATAATTCACCCCTCCACTTT.

V gene TRBV27 combines with J gene TRBJ2-2, with 13 bases lining up with TRBD2. Germline V gene sequence: CDR1 MNHEY, CDR2 SMNVEV (reference sequence). Losses at the gene ends were 3 bases for V and 6 bases for J; bases not matched to a gene: 7. The CDR3 spans 17 residues. CDR3 nucleotide sequence: TGTGCCAGCAGTTTCTCCGCGGGACTAGCGGGATCCGGGGAGCTGTTTTTT. As protein: CASSFSAGLAGSGELFF.

The J gene is TRBJ1-2, the V gene TRBV6-5; TRBD1 agrees at 7 bases. Trimming cost V 6 bases and J 4 bases; bases outside gene matches: 5. The CDR3 has 13 residues. Germline lookup yields CDR1 MNHEY and CDR2 SVGAGI. CDR3 nucleotide sequence: TGTGCCAGCAGGACGGGACAGTCCTATGGCTACACCTTC. As protein: CASRTGQSYGYTF.

The V call is TRBV6-4, the J call TRBJ2-1; 7 bases agree with TRBD2. CDR3 length: 14 residues. V shed 4 bases and J 9 bases; nucleotides not matched to a gene: 9. The V gene's germline CDR1 is MRHNA and CDR2 SNTAGT. CDR3 amino acids: CASSAEGGYGEQFF. The DNA for the CDR3 is TGTGCCAGCAGTGCCGAGGGAGGGTACGGTGAGCAGTTCTTC.

The chain carries TRBV25-1 and TRBJ2-2, with TRBD2 matching 15 bases. Germline CDR1 is MGHDK and CDR2 is SYGVNS. This CDR3 contains 17 residues. V was pared by 4 bases and J by 6 bases, with 6 bases of the junction left unmatched. The CDR3 DNA reads as TGTGCCAGCAGTGGGACTAGCGGGAGGGTCGGGGCCGGGGAGCTGTTTTTT. It translates to CASSGTSGRVGAGELFF.

V and J are TRBV19 and TRBJ2-3; 8 positions match TRBD2. Germline V gene lookup returns CDR1 LNHDA and CDR2 SQIVND (reference sequence). V was clipped by 4 bases and J by 10 bases; unmatched bases: 10. This CDR3 contains 14 residues. Here the CDR3 DNA reads TGTGCCAGTAGTAGTGGGACTAGAAGTTTTCCGCAGTATTTT. Translation gives CASSSGTRSFPQYF.

This clone was recorded only once. The chain couples TRBV14 to TRBJ2-5; D possibly corresponds to TRBD1 (5 bases). Germline CDR1 is SGHDN and CDR2 is FVKESK. Between the trimmed V and J ends, which lost 4 bases and 7 bases, there was a span of 16 bases. The CDR3 extends over 14 amino acids. The CDR3 coding sequence is TGTGCCAGCAGCCGTGGACACAGGTCGGGGACCCAGTACTTC. Translation gives CASSRGHRSGTQYF.

The genes are TRBV2 and TRBJ2-1; D is unresolved. The V and J ends lost 2 bases and 4 bases respectively, with 12 bases between them. Germline values: CDR1 SNHLY, CDR2 FYNNEI. The CDR3 is 15 residues long. CDR3 sequence: CASSESWQPYNEQFF. In DNA, the CDR3 is TGTGCCAGCAGTGAAAGTTGGCAACCATACAATGAGCAGTTCTTC.

The chain carries TRBV4-1 and TRBJ2-1; the match to TRBD2 covers 10 bases. CDR3 length: 15 residues. V gave up 7 bases and J gave up 4 bases; unmatched junction bases: 7. Germline V lookup: CDR1 MGHRA, CDR2 YSYEKL. Here the CDR3 reads CASTRTSGSYNEQFF. The CDR3 nucleotides are TGCGCCAGCACCCGGACTAGCGGCTCATACAATGAGCAGTTCTTC.

This clone was recorded a few times. The chain has TRBV27 and TRBJ2-1; TRBD1 matches at 8 bases. The CDR3 covers 13 residues. Germline trimming cut 2 bases from V and 6 bases from J; bases unmatched to any gene: 0. Germline-derived CDR1 and CDR2 are MNHEY and SMNVEV (reference sequence). CDR3 sequence reads: CASSLGTGNEQFF. In DNA, the CDR3 is TGTGCCAGCAGTTTAGGGACAGGCAATGAGCAGTTCTTC.

This chain uses TRBV6-5 with TRBJ1-4, with 7 bases fitting TRBD1. The CDR3 loop spans 15 amino acids. Trimming took 5 bases from V and 8 from J; bases not matched to a gene: 11. CDR1 is MNHEY and CDR2 is SVGAGI in the germline V gene. The CDR3 loop reads CASSRLQGLGEKLFF. CDR3 DNA: TGTGCCAGCAGTAGACTACAGGGGTTAGGGGAAAAACTGTTTTTT.

The chain's CDR3 is CASSLIGGETQYF. As DNA, the CDR3 is TGTGCCAGCAGCTTAATTGGGGGGGAGACCCAGTACTTC. The chain joins TRBV7-9 to TRBJ2-5, with D possibly TRBD2 on 6 matching bases. V dropped 2 bases and J dropped 5 bases, with 9 bases sitting between them. This CDR3 has 13 amino acids. Germline V gene lookup returns CDR1 SEHNR and CDR2 FQNEAQ (reference sequence).

This chain links TRBV7-6 with TRBJ2-7; D is unresolved. Trimming stripped 4 bases from V and 3 bases from J, with 10 bases between. The V gene's germline CDR1 is SGHVS and CDR2 FNYEAQ. The CDR3 is 13 residues long. The CDR3 DNA is TGTGCCAGCAGCTCCCTCGGCGTCTACGAGCAGTACTTC. Its protein is CASSSLGVYEQYF.

This rearrangement joins TRBV30 to TRBJ1-6, with D uncertain. This CDR3 region has 16 residues. V was shortened by 3 bases and J by 0 bases, with 12 bases between the two germline ends. Germline CDR1 GTSNPN, CDR2 SVGIG (reference sequence). The CDR3 is CAWRGGWSSYNSPLHF. The DNA for the CDR3 is TGTGCCTGGAGAGGAGGGTGGAGCTCCTATAATTCACCCCTCCACTTT.

The V call is TRBV9, the J call TRBJ2-6, with D unresolved. V shed 4 bases and J shed 0 bases, with 17 bases lying between them. In germline, CDR1 is SGDLS, CDR2 YYNGEE. The CDR3 is made up of 18 amino acids. CDR3 amino acids: CASSPRGTDSSGANVLTF. Written as DNA, the CDR3 is TGTGCCAGCAGCCCAAGAGGAACTGATAGCTCTGGGGCCAACGTCCTGACTTTC.

This chain joins TRBV7-8 and TRBJ2-1, with 8 bases matching TRBD1. J lost 4 bases, V lost 1 base, and 3 bases had no gene match. This CDR3 has 15 amino acids. Germline-derived CDR1 and CDR2 are SGHVS and FQNEAQ. In DNA form, the CDR3 reads TGTGCCAGCAGCTTAGGCAGGGGGCAGTACAATGAGCAGTTCTTC. Its protein product is CASSLGRGQYNEQFF.

CDR3 in amino acids: CASSRDELGYGYTF. The CDR3 nucleotides are TGTGCCAGCAGCCGGGACGAACTTGGGTATGGCTACACCTTC. The genes are TRBV28 and TRBJ1-2; perhaps TRBD1 as D (5 bases). The V end was cut by 6 bases, the J end by 5 bases, with 16 bases between. CDR1 and CDR2 (germline): MDHEN, SYDVKM. This CDR3 spans 14 amino acids.

The chain combines TRBV7-2 with TRBJ2-5; TRBD2 agrees at 8 bases. Looked up from germline, CDR1 is SGHTA and CDR2 is FQGNSA. The V and J ends lost 5 bases and 1 base, in that order; junction bases with no gene match: 6. This CDR3 region has 15 residues. The DNA for the CDR3 is TGTGCCAGCAGCCTGGAGCGGGGGCGCCAAGAGACCCAGTACTTC. It codes for CASSLERGRQETQYF.

The V call is TRBV19, the J call TRBJ1-1; TRBD1 might be the D (5 bases). The CDR3 covers 12 residues. Looked up from germline, CDR1 is LNHDA and CDR2 is SQIVND (reference sequence). V lost 6 bases and J 5 bases, leaving 10 bases between the germline ends. The CDR3 reads CASRQGGTEAFF. The CDR3 nucleotides read TGTGCCAGTAGGCAGGGCGGAACTGAAGCTTTCTTT.

The rearrangement uses TRBV9 and TRBJ1-1; no definite D call. CDR1 and CDR2 from the germline V gene are SGDLS and YYNGEE. The V gene lost 4 bases and the J gene lost 1 base, with 11 bases spanning the gap. CDR3 size: 14 residues. The CDR3 DNA reads as TGTGCCAGCAGCCCCCGCCCCGCGAACACTGAAGCTTTCTTT. It encodes CASSPRPANTEAFF.

This clone was detected once. The rearrangement links TRBV11-2 to TRBJ1-1, with D hard to call. Trimming pared 0 bases from V and 5 bases from J, leaving 16 bases between. CDR1 SGHAT and CDR2 FQNNGV come from the germline V gene. The CDR3 loop spans 16 amino acids. This CDR3 reads CASSLDIREGWTEAFF. CDR3 DNA sequence: TGTGCCAGCAGCTTAGATATAAGGGAGGGTTGGACTGAAGCTTTCTTT.

This chain joins TRBV15 and TRBJ1-5; D not resolved. The germline gives CDR1 LNHNV, CDR2 YYDKDF (reference sequence). V lost 0 bases, J lost 1 base, and 13 bases lay in between. CDR3 length: 17 amino acids. The CDR3 sequence: CATSRDRGAGSNQPQHF. The DNA for the CDR3 is TGTGCCACCAGCAGAGATCGAGGAGCTGGGAGCAATCAGCCCCAGCATTTT.

This clone was seen only a few times. The chain is built from TRBV5-4 and TRBJ1-4; 7 bases agree with TRBD1. J lost 5 bases, V lost 4 bases, and 8 bases had no gene match. The CDR3 consists of 15 residues. Germline V CDR1 and CDR2: SGHNT, YYREEE (reference sequence). The CDR3 nucleotides are TGTGCCAGCAGCGATAACAGGGGCCCCAATGAAAAACTGTTTTTT. Translation gives CASSDNRGPNEKLFF.

This clone was observed a handful of times. The chain joins TRBV2 to TRBJ2-7; unclear D gene. V shed 10 bases and J shed 8 bases, with 15 bases lying between them. Germline V CDR1 and CDR2: SNHLY, FYNNEI. There are 11 residues in the CDR3. CDR3 bases: TGTGCCACCACTTCTACGGACCAGCAGTACTTC. Amino acids: CATTSTDQQYF. Variable domain in full (rest from reference TRBV2 and TRBJ2-7): EPEVTQTPSHQVTQMGQEVILRCVPISNHLYFYWYRQILGQKVEFLVSFYNNEISEKSEIFDDQFSVERPDGSNFTLKIRSTKLEDSAMYFCATTSTDQQYFGPGTRLTVT.

The chain carries TRBV2 and TRBJ2-2; D not resolved. CDR3 length equals 13 residues. Germline V gives CDR1 SNHLY, CDR2 FYNNEI. V was cut by 8 bases and J by 4 bases, with 11 bases left in between. CDR3 in DNA: TGTGCCAGCTGTGGATCGGGCACCGGGGAGCTGTTTTTT. This gives the protein CASCGSGTGELFF.